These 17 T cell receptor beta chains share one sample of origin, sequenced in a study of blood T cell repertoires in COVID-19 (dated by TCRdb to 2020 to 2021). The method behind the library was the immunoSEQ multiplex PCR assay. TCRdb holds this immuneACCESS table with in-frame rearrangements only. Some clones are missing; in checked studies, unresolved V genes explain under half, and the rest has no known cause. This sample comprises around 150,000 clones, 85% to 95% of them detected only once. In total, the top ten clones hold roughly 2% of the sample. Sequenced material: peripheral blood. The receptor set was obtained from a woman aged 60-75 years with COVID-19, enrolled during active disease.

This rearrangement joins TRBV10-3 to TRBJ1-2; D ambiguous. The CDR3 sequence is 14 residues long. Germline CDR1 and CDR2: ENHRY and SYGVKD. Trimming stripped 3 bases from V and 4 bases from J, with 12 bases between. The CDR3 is CAISDLGSGYGYTF. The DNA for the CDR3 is TGTGCCATCAGTGATCTAGGGAGCGGCTATGGCTACACCTTC.

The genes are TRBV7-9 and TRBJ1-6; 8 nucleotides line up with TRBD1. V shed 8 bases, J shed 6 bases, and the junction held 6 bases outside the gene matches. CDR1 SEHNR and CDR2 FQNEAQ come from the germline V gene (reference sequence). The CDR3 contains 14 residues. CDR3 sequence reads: CASGNGQGNSPLHF. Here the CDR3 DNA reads TGTGCCAGCGGGAACGGACAGGGTAATTCACCCCTCCACTTT.

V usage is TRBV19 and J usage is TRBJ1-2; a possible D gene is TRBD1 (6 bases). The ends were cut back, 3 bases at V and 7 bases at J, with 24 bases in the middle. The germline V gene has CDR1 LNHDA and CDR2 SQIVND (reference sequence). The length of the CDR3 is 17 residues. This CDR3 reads CASSIMGDAGAYSGYTF. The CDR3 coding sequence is TGTGCCAGTAGTATTATGGGGGACGCGGGGGCATACTCTGGCTACACCTTC.

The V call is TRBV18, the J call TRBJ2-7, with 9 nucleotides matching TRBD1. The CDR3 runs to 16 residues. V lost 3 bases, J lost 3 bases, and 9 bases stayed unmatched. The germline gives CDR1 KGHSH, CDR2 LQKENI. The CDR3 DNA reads TGTGCCAGCTCACCGGTTGCCGGGACAGGGCTCTACGAGCAGTACTTC. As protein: CASSPVAGTGLYEQYF.

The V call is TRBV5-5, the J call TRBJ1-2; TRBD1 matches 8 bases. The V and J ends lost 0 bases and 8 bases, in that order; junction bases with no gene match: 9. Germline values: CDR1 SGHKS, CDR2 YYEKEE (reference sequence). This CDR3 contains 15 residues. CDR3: CASSLGQGAVAGYTF. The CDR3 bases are TGTGCCAGCAGCTTGGGCCAGGGGGCGGTAGCAGGCTACACCTTC.

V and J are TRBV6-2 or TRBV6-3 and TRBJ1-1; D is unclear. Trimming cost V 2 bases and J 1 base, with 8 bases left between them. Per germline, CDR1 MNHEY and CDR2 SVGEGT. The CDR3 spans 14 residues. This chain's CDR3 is CASSYGRGNTEAFF. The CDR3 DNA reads TGTGCCAGCAGTTACGGCCGGGGGAACACTGAAGCTTTCTTT.

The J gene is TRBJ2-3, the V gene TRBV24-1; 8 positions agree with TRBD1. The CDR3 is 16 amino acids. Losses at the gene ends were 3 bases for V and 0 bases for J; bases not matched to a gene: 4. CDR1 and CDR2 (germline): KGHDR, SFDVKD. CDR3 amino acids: CATSDRTGTSTDTQYF. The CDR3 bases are TGTGCCACCAGTGATAGGACAGGGACTAGCACAGATACGCAGTATTTT.

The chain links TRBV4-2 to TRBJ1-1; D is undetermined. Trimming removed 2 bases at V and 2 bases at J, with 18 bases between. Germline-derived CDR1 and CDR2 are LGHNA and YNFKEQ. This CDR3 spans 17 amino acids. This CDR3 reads CASSQKSWEAANTEAFF. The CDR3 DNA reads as TGTGCCAGCAGCCAAAAATCTTGGGAGGCGGCTAACACTGAAGCTTTCTTT.

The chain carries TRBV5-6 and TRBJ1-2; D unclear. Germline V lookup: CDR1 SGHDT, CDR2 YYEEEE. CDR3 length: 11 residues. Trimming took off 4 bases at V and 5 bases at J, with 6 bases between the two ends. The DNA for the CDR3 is TGTGCCAGCAGCCGGGGTTATGGCTACACCTTC. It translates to CASSRGYGYTF.

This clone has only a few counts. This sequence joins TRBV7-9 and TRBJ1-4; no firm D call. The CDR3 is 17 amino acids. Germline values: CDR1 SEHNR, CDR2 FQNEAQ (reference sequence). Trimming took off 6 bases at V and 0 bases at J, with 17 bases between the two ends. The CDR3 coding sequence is TGTGCCAGCAGTTACAATCGCGGGGTTACAACTAATGAAAAACTGTTTTTT. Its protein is CASSYNRGVTTNEKLFF.

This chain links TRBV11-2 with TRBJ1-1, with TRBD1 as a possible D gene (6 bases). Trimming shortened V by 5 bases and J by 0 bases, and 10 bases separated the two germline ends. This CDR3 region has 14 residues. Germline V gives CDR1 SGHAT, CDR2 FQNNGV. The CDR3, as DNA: TGTGCCAGCAGCCCGGGACATCTGAACACTGAAGCTTTCTTT. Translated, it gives CASSPGHLNTEAFF.

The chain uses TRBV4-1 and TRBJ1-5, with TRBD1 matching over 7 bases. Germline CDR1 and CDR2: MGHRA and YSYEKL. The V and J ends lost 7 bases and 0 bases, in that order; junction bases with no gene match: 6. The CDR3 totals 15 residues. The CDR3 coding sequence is TGCGCCAGCACCGGACAGGACGGTAGCAATCAGCCCCAGCATTTT. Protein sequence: CASTGQDGSNQPQHF.

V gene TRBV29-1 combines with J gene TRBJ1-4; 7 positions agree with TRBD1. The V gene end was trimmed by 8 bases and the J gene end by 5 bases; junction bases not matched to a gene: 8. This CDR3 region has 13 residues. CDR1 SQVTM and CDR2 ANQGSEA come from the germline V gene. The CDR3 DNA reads TGCAGCATCCGGGACAGCGTGAATGAAAAACTGTTTTTT. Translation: CSIRDSVNEKLFF.

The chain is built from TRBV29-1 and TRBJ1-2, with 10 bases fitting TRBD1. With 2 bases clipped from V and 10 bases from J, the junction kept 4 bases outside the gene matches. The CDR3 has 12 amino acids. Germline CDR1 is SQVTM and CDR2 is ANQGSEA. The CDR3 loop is CSVEPGQGSYTF. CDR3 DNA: TGCAGCGTTGAACCGGGACAGGGGTCCTACACCTTC.

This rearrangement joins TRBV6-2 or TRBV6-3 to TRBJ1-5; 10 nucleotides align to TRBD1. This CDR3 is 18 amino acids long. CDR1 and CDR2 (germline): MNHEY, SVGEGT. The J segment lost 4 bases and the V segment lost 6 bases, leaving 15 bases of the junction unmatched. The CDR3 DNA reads TGTGCCAGCAGCCAGACAGGGGGCTTTGGTGTGGGGAATCAGCCCCAGCATTTT. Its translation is CASSQTGGFGVGNQPQHF.

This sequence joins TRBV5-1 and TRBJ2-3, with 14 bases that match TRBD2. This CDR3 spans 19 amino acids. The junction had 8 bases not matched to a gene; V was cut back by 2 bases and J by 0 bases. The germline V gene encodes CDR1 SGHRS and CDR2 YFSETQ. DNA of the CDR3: TGCGCCAGCAGCTTACGACTAGCGGGGGGGCCTTGGAGCACAGATACGCAGTATTTT. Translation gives CASSLRLAGGPWSTDTQYF.

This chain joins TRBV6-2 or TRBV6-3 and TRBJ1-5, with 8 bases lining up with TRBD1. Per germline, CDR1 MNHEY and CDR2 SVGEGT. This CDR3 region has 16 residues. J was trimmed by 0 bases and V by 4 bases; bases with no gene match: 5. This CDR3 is CASSWDRTYSNQPQHF. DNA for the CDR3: TGTGCCAGCAGTTGGGACAGGACCTATAGCAATCAGCCCCAGCATTTT.